Presented here are 21 T cell receptor beta chains from one specimen sequenced in a study of tumor-infiltrating lymphocytes in primary liver carcinoma. They got blood RNA out of unsorted whole blood and also pulled out germline DNA. Reverse transcription of about 0.5 ug total RNA with a constant-region primer produced TCR beta cDNA. Three nested multiplex PCR rounds, a slightly modified ARM-PCR method, built the TCR beta libraries. With TRBV1-TRBV30 forward primers and a C-beta reverse primer, the first two PCR rounds were run for 10 to 11 cycles each. TCRdb called the multiplex PCR reads again in MiXCR, with one record for every CDR3 protein. The sample gives about 350,000 distinct CDR3 sequences, approximately 64% of which show up once; 5% to 6.5% is in the top ten. The sequenced sample consisted of peripheral blood. These receptors were obtained from a middle-aged man with primary liver carcinoma and hepatitis B virus infection.

On this clonotype: This may come from a read error, since a much larger clone is one base off. The chain recombines TRBV6-1 with TRBJ2-7; perhaps TRBD2 as D (5 bases). V was clipped by 4 bases and J by 6 bases, with 13 bases between them. Germline CDR1 reads MNHNS; CDR2 reads SASEGT. The CDR3 length is 13 residues. The CDR3 DNA follows: TGTGCCAGCAGTGGACCTAGCCGGTCCGAGCAGTACTTC. It specifies CASSGPSRSEQYF.

About this clonotype itself: This may be a read error, as it is one base from a much larger clone. The chain links TRBV12-3 or TRBV12-4 to TRBJ1-5; D gene uncertain. V lost 5 bases, J lost 7 bases, and 9 bases lay in between. The CDR3 runs 12 residues. The CDR3 DNA reads as TGTGCCAGCAGTCGCCCGGAGCAGCCCCAGCATTTT. Encoded protein: CASSRPEQPQHF.

About this clonotype itself: This sequence may be a read error, since a much larger clone differs from it by one base. In nucleotides, the CDR3 is TGTGCCAGCAGTTACTCGGCCACTTATGGCTGCACCTTC. It specifies CASSYSATYGCTF. The rearrangement joins TRBV6-2 or TRBV6-3 to TRBJ1-2, with no clear D. Germline CDR1 MNHEY, CDR2 SVGEGT. The CDR3 totals 13 residues.

In its sample, this clonotype was seen once. A junction boundary mismatches the germline segment, possibly from a read error. The rearrangement links TRBV11-2 to TRBJ2-2; tentatively, D is TRBD2 (5 bases). The CDR3 has 14 amino acids. CDR1 is SGHAT, CDR2 FQNNGV, per germline. This CDR3 reads CASAPGWNTRELFF. As DNA, the CDR3 is TGTGCAAGCGCGCCGGGATGGAACACCCGGGAGCTGTTTTTT.

Comments on this clonotype: Compared with germline, one end of the junction differs, possibly owing to a read error. J is TRBJ2-4 and V is TRBV29-1; D uncertain. The CDR3 contains 12 residues. Germline V gives CDR1 SQVTM, CDR2 ANQGSEA. The CDR3 DNA is TGCATCGTTAATGTAGCCAAAAACATTCAGTACTTC. Residues: CIVNVAKNIQYF.

Turning to this clonotype: A much larger clone differs by one base, so this may be a read error. This chain links TRBV10-3 with TRBJ2-1; 12 bases line up with TRBD2. Germline-derived CDR1 and CDR2 are ENHRY and SYGVKD. The CDR3 is 15 amino acids. The junction had 9 bases not matched to a gene; V was cut back by 10 bases and J by 5 bases. As DNA, the CDR3 is TGTGCCACCAGACACCCTAGCGGGAGGGACAATGAGCAGTTCTTC. It encodes CATRHPSGRDNEQFF.

The sample holds a few counts of this clonotype. The rearrangement joins TRBV5-5 to TRBJ2-6, with D uncertain. Deletions cut 4 bases from V and 1 base from J, with 9 bases between. CDR1 and CDR2 from the germline V gene are SGHKS and YYEKEE (reference sequence). This CDR3 spans 15 amino acids. The CDR3, as DNA: TGTGCCAGCAGCACTCCCGTTTCTGGGGCCAACGTCCTGACTTTC. Translated: CASSTPVSGANVLTF. Full variable domain (remainder filled in from reference TRBV5-5 and TRBJ2-6): DAGVTQSPTHLIKTRGQQVTLRCSPISGHKSVSWYQQVLGQGPQFIFQYYEKEERGRGNFPDRFSARQFPNYSSELNVNALLLGDSALYLCASSTPVSGANVLTFGAGSRLTVL.

There are many counts of this clonotype. The chain carries TRBV11-2 and TRBJ2-1; 7 bases line up with TRBD2. Germline CDR1 and CDR2: SGHAT and FQNNGV. There are 13 residues in the CDR3. V lost 4 bases to trimming and J lost 14 bases; unmatched junction nucleotides: 11. CDR3 DNA: TGTGCCAGCAGCTACGGACTAGATGAGACCGAGTTCTTC. The encoded protein is CASSYGLDETEFF.

This clonotype was counted a single time. The chain employs TRBV6-5 and TRBJ2-1; D possibly corresponds to TRBD2 (5 bases). This CDR3 contains 15 residues. With 0 bases removed from V and 7 bases from J, the gap between germline ends came to 13 bases. The germline V gene has CDR1 MNHEY and CDR2 SVGAGI. In DNA form, the CDR3 reads TGTGCCAGCAGTTACTCCTATGACGGGATGAATGAGCAGTTCTTC. Protein product: CASSYSYDGMNEQFF.

This clonotype was picked up a small number of times. A single base separates this from a much larger clone, so it may be a read error. The V call is TRBV4-1, the J call TRBJ2-1; D is uncertain. CDR1 and CDR2 (germline): MGHRA, YSYEKL. The V end was cut by 4 bases, the J end by 2 bases, with 15 bases between. This CDR3 has 16 amino acids. The CDR3 spells CASSPRIQEPYNEQFF. CDR3 DNA sequence: TGCGCCAGCAGCCCCAGGATTCAAGAGCCCTACAATGAGCAGTTCTTC.

This clonotype was observed a single time. In DNA, the CDR3 is TGTGCCAGACCAGGGGTGGGTCGCGGAAGCACAGATACGCAGTATTTT. This translates into CARPGVGRGSTDTQYF. This rearrangement joins TRBV11-2 to TRBJ2-3, with D tentatively TRBD1 (6 bases). V lost 9 bases to trimming and J lost 0 bases, with 19 bases between them. Germline V gene data show CDR1 as SGHAT and CDR2 as FQNNGV. The CDR3 has 16 residues.

Turning to this clonotype: No conserved phenylalanine or tryptophan ends this CDR3, so it is likely a read error. The chain joins TRBV11-2 to TRBJ1-4, with no clear D. Per germline, CDR1 SGHAT and CDR2 FQNNGV. The CDR3 covers 13 residues. Between the trimmed V and J ends, which lost 5 bases and 1 base, there was a span of 5 bases. CDR3 in DNA: TGTGCCAGCAGCCCTCAAACTAATGAAAAACTGTTTTTA. Its translation is CASSPQTNEKLFL.

The V gene is TRBV5-4, the J gene TRBJ1-2, with TRBD1 matching over 11 bases. Germline lookup yields CDR1 SGHNT and CDR2 YYREEE (reference sequence). The V gene end was trimmed by 2 bases and the J gene end by 7 bases; junction bases not matched to a gene: 7. The CDR3 loop spans 15 amino acids. CDR3 residues: CASSLRTGGDIGYTF. The CDR3 bases are TGTGCCAGCAGCTTACGGACAGGGGGCGATATTGGCTACACCTTC.

Notes on this clonotype: Compared with germline, one end of the junction differs, possibly owing to a read error. This rearrangement joins TRBV10-2 to TRBJ2-5; 9 nucleotides agree with TRBD2. The CDR3 totals 14 residues. Germline CDR1 reads WSHSY; CDR2 reads SAAADI. This CDR3 reads CASTAGGAQETRYF. CDR3 nucleotide sequence: TGCGCCAGCACAGCGGGGGGAGCCCAAGAGACCCGGTACTTC.

This clonotype came up a few times. This may be a read error: a much more frequent sequence differs by one nucleotide. DNA of the CDR3: TGCGCCAGCAGCCTTGGCGGGACCCCCAGAGCCAACGTCCTGACTTTC. Its translation: CASSLGGTPRANVLTF. The chain employs TRBV4-1 and TRBJ2-6; tentative D call: TRBD2 (6 bases). This CDR3 is 16 amino acids long. The germline V gene has CDR1 MGHRA and CDR2 YSYEKL. V gave up 4 bases and J gave up 7 bases, with 17 bases separating them.

On this clonotype: A junction boundary mismatches the germline segment, possibly from a read error. The CDR3 sequence is CASSQSKRAHNGQFF. As DNA, the CDR3 is TGTGCCAGCAGCCAATCTAAACGAGCGCACAATGGGCAGTTCTTC. The chain has TRBV16 and TRBJ2-1; D uncertain. CDR3 size: 15 residues. CDR1 is KGHSY and CDR2 is FQNENV in the germline V gene. The whole variable domain, remainder taken from reference TRBV16 and TRBJ2-1, is GEEVAQTPKHLVRGEGQKAKLYCAPIKGHSYVFWYQQVLKNEFKFLISFQNENVFDETGMPKERFSAKCLPNSPCSLEIQATKLEDSAVYFCASSQSKRAHNGQFFGPGTRLTVL.

J is TRBJ2-2 and V is TRBV10-1; 7 bases line up with TRBD1. Germline CDR1 reads WNHNN; CDR2 reads SYGVQD (reference sequence). This CDR3 is built from 14 residues. V shed 4 bases, J shed 5 bases, and the junction held 4 bases outside the gene matches. The CDR3 protein is CASSGNRGTGELFF. DNA for the CDR3: TGCGCCAGCAGTGGGAACAGGGGAACCGGGGAGCTGTTTTTT.

V gene TRBV10-2 combines with J gene TRBJ2-4; possible D gene TRBD2, 5 bases. Germline V gene data show CDR1 as WSHSY and CDR2 as SAAADI. The CDR3 has 18 amino acids. With 5 bases removed from V and 4 bases from J, the gap between germline ends came to 24 bases. CDR3 sequence reads: CASSTRLADLGSKNIQYF. The CDR3 region has the DNA TGCGCCAGCAGTACTAGGTTGGCAGATCTAGGGTCAAAAAACATTCAGTACTTC.

A few counts support this clonotype. V usage is TRBV28 and J usage is TRBJ1-1; D is perhaps TRBD1 (6 bases). Germline assignment: CDR1 MDHEN and CDR2 SYDVKM. Between the trimmed V and J ends, which lost 7 bases and 4 bases, there was a span of 13 bases. The CDR3 consists of 13 residues. This CDR3 is CASKPGHVTEAFF. The CDR3 coding sequence is TGTGCCAGCAAACCGGGACACGTCACTGAAGCTTTCTTT.

Points on this clonotype: The missing conserved phenylalanine or tryptophan at the end of this CDR3 makes a read error likely. The gene calls are TRBV28 and TRBJ1-1, with 7 bases that match TRBD1. Germline V lookup: CDR1 MDHEN, CDR2 SYDVKM. V lost 4 bases to trimming and J lost 4 bases; unmatched junction nucleotides: 9. The CDR3 consists of 15 residues. The CDR3 DNA is TGTGCCAGCAGTTCTCTGACAGGGCTCGGCACTGAAGCTTTCCTT. Translated: CASSSLTGLGTEAFL.

In its sample, this clonotype was seen many times. The chain links TRBV10-3 to TRBJ2-6; D remains unclear. V was trimmed by 5 bases and J by 3 bases, leaving 11 bases between them. CDR1 and CDR2 (germline): ENHRY, SYGVKD. The CDR3 contains 15 residues. The CDR3 reads CAISSERGGANVLTF. The CDR3 DNA reads as TGTGCCATCAGTTCCGAGCGAGGTGGGGCCAACGTCCTGACTTTC.